This is a list of T cell receptor beta chains from one sample in a study of cytomegalovirus exposure and HLA in healthy donors. Only in-frame clones appear in the TCRdb table, and some are missing; sequencing was by immunoSEQ multiplex PCR. The profile shows nearly 110,000 clones, 74% of them singletons. The material sequenced was PBMCs. The receptors come from a woman between 40 and 50 years old in good health and CMV-seropositive. CDR3s include the opening cysteine and the closing phenylalanine or tryptophan. Fields, in order: V gene, J gene, clone size, D gene, CDR3 DNA, CDR3 protein. A D gene is named only where the DNA matches it firmly. Expanded clones get a size class; other rows say once, few or many, or leave the size out.

v_gene: TRBV6-1; j_gene: TRBJ1-3; abundance: NA; d_gene: NA; CDR3nt: TGTGCCAGCAGTGTACAGGGCTACACCATATATTTT; CDR3aa: CASSVQGYTIYF
v_gene: TRBV9; j_gene: TRBJ1-2; abundance: NA; d_gene: NA; CDR3nt: TGTGCCAGCAGCGTAGCTTTAACTGACTATGGCTACACCTTC; CDR3aa: CASSVALTDYGYTF
v_gene: TRBV2; j_gene: TRBJ2-5; abundance: NA; d_gene: NA; CDR3nt: TGTGCCAGCAGTGTTAGGGAGGAGACCCAGTACTTC; CDR3aa: CASSVREETQYF
v_gene: TRBV2; j_gene: TRBJ1-2; abundance: NA; d_gene: TRBD1; CDR3nt: TGTGCCAGCAGTCTAAGACAGGGGGCAGGGGGCTACACCTTC; CDR3aa: CASSLRQGAGGYTF
v_gene: TRBV4-2; j_gene: TRBJ2-7; abundance: NA; d_gene: TRBD2; CDR3nt: TGTGCCAGCAGCCAAGTAGCGGGCGGGATAACCTACGAGCAGTACTTC; CDR3aa: CASSQVAGGITYEQYF
v_gene: TRBV9; j_gene: TRBJ1-2; abundance: NA; d_gene: TRBD1; CDR3nt: TGTGCCAGCAGCGCAGAAGGGGGCGCGGGGTATGGCTACACCTTC; CDR3aa: CASSAEGGAGYGYTF
v_gene: TRBV2; j_gene: TRBJ1-4; abundance: NA; d_gene: NA; CDR3nt: TGTGCCAGCAGAAACGGGGAGATTAATGAAAAACTGTTTTTT; CDR3aa: CASRNGEINEKLFF
v_gene: TRBV5-1; j_gene: TRBJ1-4; abundance: once; d_gene: TRBD1; CDR3nt: TGCGCCAGCAGCTTGGTTGTCGAGACAGGGGACGAAAAACTGTTTTTT; CDR3aa: CASSLVVETGDEKLFF
v_gene: TRBV30; j_gene: TRBJ2-1; abundance: NA; d_gene: NA; CDR3nt: TGTGCCTGGAGTCCGAGGAATGAGCAGTTCTTC; CDR3aa: CAWSPRNEQFF
v_gene: TRBV7-8; j_gene: TRBJ1-3; abundance: few; d_gene: NA; CDR3nt: TGTGCCAGCAGCTCCAAACCGCGACAGTTCCTCTCTGGAAACACCATATATTTT; CDR3aa: CASSSKPRQFLSGNTIYF
v_gene: TRBV11-2; j_gene: TRBJ1-6; abundance: NA; d_gene: TRBD1; CDR3nt: TGTGCCAGCAGCCACCCGGGACAGGGGACATCCAGCAATTCACCCCTCCACTTT; CDR3aa: CASSHPGQGTSSNSPLHF
v_gene: TRBV7-2; j_gene: TRBJ2-7; abundance: NA; d_gene: TRBD2; CDR3nt: TGTGCCAGCAGCTTAGTAGCGGGGGGAAGCTCCTACGAGCAGTACTTC; CDR3aa: CASSLVAGGSSYEQYF
v_gene: TRBV5-1; j_gene: TRBJ1-2; abundance: NA; d_gene: TRBD1; CDR3nt: TGCGCCAGCAGCTTGGATCCGGGACAGCCCTATGGCTACACCTTC; CDR3aa: CASSLDPGQPYGYTF
v_gene: TRBV7-6; j_gene: TRBJ1-5; abundance: NA; d_gene: NA; CDR3nt: TGTGCCAGCAGCTTAGTCGGGCAGGGAGGTCAGCCCCAGCATTTT; CDR3aa: CASSLVGQGGQPQHF
v_gene: TRBV15; j_gene: TRBJ1-2; abundance: few; d_gene: NA; CDR3nt: TGTGCCACCAGCACAGGGGTGGACTATGGCTACACCTTC; CDR3aa: CATSTGVDYGYTF
v_gene: TRBV2; j_gene: TRBJ1-5; abundance: NA; d_gene: TRBD1; CDR3nt: TGTGCCAGCAAATGGACAGGAGATCAGCCCCAGCATTTT; CDR3aa: CASKWTGDQPQHF
v_gene: TRBV7-2; j_gene: TRBJ1-2; abundance: NA; d_gene: TRBD1; CDR3nt: TGTGCCAGCAGCTTCGAGGGACAGGGGGGTTTCTATGGCTACACCTTC; CDR3aa: CASSFEGQGGFYGYTF
v_gene: TRBV20-1; j_gene: TRBJ2-3; abundance: few; d_gene: NA; CDR3nt: TGCAGTGCGACTCAACTGGATACGCAGTATTTT; CDR3aa: CSATQLDTQYF
v_gene: TRBV13; j_gene: TRBJ1-2; abundance: once; d_gene: TRBD1; CDR3nt: TGTGCCAGCAGCTTACACCAGGGGGCAGGTGGCTACACCTTC; CDR3aa: CASSLHQGAGGYTF
v_gene: TRBV6-1; j_gene: TRBJ1-2; abundance: NA; d_gene: TRBD1; CDR3nt: TGTGCCAGCAGTGAGATTGGGACAGGTGTTGGCTACACCTTC; CDR3aa: CASSEIGTGVGYTF
v_gene: TRBV6-6; j_gene: TRBJ1-3; abundance: NA; d_gene: TRBD1; CDR3nt: TGTGCCAGCAGTCCCGGGACAGGGGGAGGAAACACCATATATTTT; CDR3aa: CASSPGTGGGNTIYF
v_gene: TRBV19; j_gene: TRBJ1-5; abundance: NA; d_gene: TRBD1; CDR3nt: TGTGCCACCACTAGACAAACCGGAGGGACAGACAGCAATCAGCCCCAGCATTTT; CDR3aa: CATTRQTGGTDSNQPQHF
v_gene: TRBV23-1; j_gene: TRBJ2-5; abundance: NA; d_gene: TRBD2; CDR3nt: TGCGCCAGCAGTCACCGGGGGGTCTGGGGGCAAGAGACCCAGTACTTC; CDR3aa: CASSHRGVWGQETQYF
v_gene: TRBV6-6; j_gene: TRBJ1-2; abundance: NA; d_gene: TRBD1; CDR3nt: TGTGCCAGCAGAGGAGGGGACAGGGGTATTCATGGCTACACCTTC; CDR3aa: CASRGGDRGIHGYTF
v_gene: TRBV29-1; j_gene: TRBJ2-1; abundance: NA; d_gene: NA; CDR3nt: TGCAGCGTTGGGGACTGGACCCCCGGTACTCACAATGAGCAGTTCTTC; CDR3aa: CSVGDWTPGTHNEQFF
v_gene: TRBV9; j_gene: TRBJ2-2; abundance: NA; d_gene: TRBD2; CDR3nt: TGTGCCAGCAGCCCCCTTGGTAGCGGGGGGCCCACCGGGGAGCTGTTTTTT; CDR3aa: CASSPLGSGGPTGELFF